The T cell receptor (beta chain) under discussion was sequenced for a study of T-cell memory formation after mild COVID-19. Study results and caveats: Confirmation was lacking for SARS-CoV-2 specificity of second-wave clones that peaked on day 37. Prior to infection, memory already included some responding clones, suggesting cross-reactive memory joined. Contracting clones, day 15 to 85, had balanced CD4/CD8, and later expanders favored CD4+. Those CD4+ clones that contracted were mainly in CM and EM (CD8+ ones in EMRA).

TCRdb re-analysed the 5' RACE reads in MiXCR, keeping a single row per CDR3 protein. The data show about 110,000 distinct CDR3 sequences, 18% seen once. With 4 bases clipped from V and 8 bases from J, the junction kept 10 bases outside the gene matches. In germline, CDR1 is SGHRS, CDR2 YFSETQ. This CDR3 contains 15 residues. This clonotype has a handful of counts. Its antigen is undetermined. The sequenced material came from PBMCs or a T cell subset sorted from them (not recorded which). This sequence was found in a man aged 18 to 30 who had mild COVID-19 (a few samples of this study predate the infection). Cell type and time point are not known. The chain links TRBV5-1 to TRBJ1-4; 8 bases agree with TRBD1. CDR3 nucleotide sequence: TGCGCCAGCAGCCCAACAGGACAGGGAAGGGAAAAACTGTTTTTT. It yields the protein CASSPTGQGREKLFF.